The 28 T cell receptor beta chains below were found in one sample sequenced in a study of blood T cell repertoires in COVID-19. Generated by immunoSEQ multiplex PCR, the TCRdb table keeps only in-frame clones and is missing some. The data hold under 80,000 clones, with around 89% observed a single time. The sequencing sample was made of peripheral blood. The source is a man between 65 and 85 years old with active or convalescent COVID-19.

The rearrangement uses TRBV6-5 and TRBJ2-7; no reliable D call. The CDR3 totals 16 residues. The V gene lost 0 bases and the J gene lost 0 bases, with 12 bases spanning the gap. CDR1 and CDR2 from the germline V gene are MNHEY and SVGAGI. CDR3 in amino acids: CASSYSRLKASYEQYF. CDR3 DNA sequence: TGTGCCAGCAGTTACTCGAGGCTTAAAGCCTCCTACGAGCAGTACTTC.

The J gene is TRBJ2-3, the V gene TRBV28; D unclear. The CDR3 is made up of 13 amino acids. Germline V gene lookup returns CDR1 MDHEN and CDR2 SYDVKM. The V gene lost 5 bases and the J gene lost 0 bases, with 6 bases spanning the gap. CDR3 protein: CASSPPSTDTQYF. CDR3 sequence (DNA): TGTGCCAGCAGTCCCCCGAGCACAGATACGCAGTATTTT.

The sample holds one count of this clone. The V call is TRBV10-3, the J call TRBJ2-3, with 7 bases matching TRBD1. Germline V CDR1 and CDR2: ENHRY, SYGVKD. The CDR3 runs 12 residues. Trimming at V came to 6 bases and at J to 4 bases, leaving 1 base not matched to a gene. The CDR3 nucleotides read TGTGCCATCAGGACAGGGTCAGATACGCAGTATTTT. The encoded protein is CAIRTGSDTQYF.

The chain links TRBV4-3 to TRBJ2-1; TRBD2 agrees at 8 bases. CDR1 LGHNA and CDR2 YSLEER come from the germline V gene. The junction had 10 bases not matched to a gene; V was cut back by 1 base and J by 8 bases. This CDR3 has 16 amino acids. The CDR3 region has the DNA TGCGCCAGCAGCCAAGGGGCCGGGGGGGTCGGCTATGAGCAGTTCTTC. Amino acid sequence: CASSQGAGGVGYEQFF.

The chain employs TRBV5-4 and TRBJ1-1, with D uncertain. Germline CDR1 and CDR2: SGHNT and YYREEE (reference sequence). V dropped 3 bases and J dropped 7 bases, with 10 bases sitting between them. This CDR3 has 12 amino acids. The CDR3 DNA reads as TGTGCCAGCAGCTGGCTTGGGAGTGAAGCTTTCTTT. Translation: CASSWLGSEAFF.

This chain links TRBV19 with TRBJ2-3; 9 bases agree with TRBD2. V gave up 7 bases and J gave up 5 bases; unmatched junction bases: 10. The V gene's germline CDR1 is LNHDA and CDR2 SQIVND (reference sequence). The CDR3 sequence is 15 residues long. This CDR3 is CASTLAGATRDTQYF. CDR3 bases: TGTGCCAGTACCTTAGCGGGAGCAACGAGAGATACGCAGTATTTT.

The chain joins TRBV9 to TRBJ1-3; D unclear. Germline CDR1 is SGDLS and CDR2 is YYNGEE. This CDR3 comprises 15 residues. V was clipped by 0 bases and J by 4 bases, with 11 bases between them. DNA for the CDR3: TGTGCCAGCAGCGTAGCTTCGGGGAAGGGAAACACCATATATTTT. It translates to CASSVASGKGNTIYF.

The chain is built from TRBV5-4 and TRBJ2-5; TRBD2 agrees at 15 bases. This CDR3 comprises 16 residues. The V and J ends lost 5 bases and 5 bases, in that order; junction bases with no gene match: 7. Germline lookup yields CDR1 SGHNT and CDR2 YYREEE (reference sequence). CDR3 region: CASRLDGTSGRETQYF. CDR3 sequence (DNA): TGTGCCAGCAGACTTGACGGGACTAGCGGGAGGGAGACCCAGTACTTC.

The sample holds one count of this clone. The chain is built from TRBV6-6 and TRBJ1-2; 8 bases line up with TRBD1. J lost 3 bases, V lost 5 bases, and 8 bases had no gene match. The CDR3 is made up of 15 amino acids. Germline V gene lookup returns CDR1 MNHNY and CDR2 SVGAGI (reference sequence). The DNA for the CDR3 is TGTGCCAGCAGTCAACTTCCGGGACAGGACTATGGCTACACCTTC. The encoded protein is CASSQLPGQDYGYTF.

The chain couples TRBV7-6 to TRBJ2-1, with a possible D match to TRBD2 (6 bases). The CDR3 totals 15 residues. CDR1 is SGHVS, CDR2 FNYEAQ, per germline. V shed 1 base and J shed 7 bases, with 14 bases lying between them. CDR3 bases: TGTGCCAGCAGCTTAGGGGGTCTAGCGAGGAATGAGCAGTTCTTC. Protein product: CASSLGGLARNEQFF. The whole variable domain, filled in from reference TRBV7-6 and TRBJ2-1, reads GAGVSQSPRYKVTKRGQDVALRCDPISGHVSLYWYRQALGQGPEFLTYFNYEAQQDKSGLPNDRFSAERPEGSISTLTIQRTEQRDSAMYRCASSLGGLARNEQFFGPGTRLTVL.

The V gene is TRBV6-5, the J gene TRBJ2-3; weak D call: TRBD2 (6 bases). The CDR3 has 13 residues. Trimming stripped 1 base from V and 10 bases from J, with 12 bases between. Per germline, CDR1 MNHEY and CDR2 SVGAGI. This CDR3 reads CASSYWGGEAQYF. The CDR3 coding sequence is TGTGCCAGCAGTTACTGGGGTGGGGAGGCGCAGTATTTT.

V is TRBV28 and J is TRBJ2-1, with 9 bases fitting TRBD2. The CDR3 contains 17 residues. CDR1 and CDR2 from the germline V gene are MDHEN and SYDVKM. Trimming removed 1 base from V and 10 bases from J; junction bases left unmatched: 14. The CDR3 DNA reads as TGTGCCAGCAGTTTATCCATGTTTGGCGGGAGGGCCGGCGAGCAGTTCTTC. This encodes CASSLSMFGGRAGEQFF.

The chain uses TRBV12-3 or TRBV12-4 and TRBJ1-2; TRBD1 aligns across 10 bases. V shed 6 bases, J shed 5 bases, and the junction held 3 bases outside the gene matches. This CDR3 is 13 amino acids long. The CDR3 is CASRGQGIYGYTF. CDR3 nucleotides: TGTGCCAGCAGGGGACAGGGGATTTATGGCTACACCTTC.

The V and J genes are TRBV28 and TRBJ1-2; 12 bases line up with TRBD1. Germline assignment: CDR1 MDHEN and CDR2 SYDVKM. J was trimmed by 5 bases and V by 6 bases; bases with no gene match: 7. The CDR3 consists of 15 residues. The CDR3 nucleotides are TGTGCCAGCAGACCCGGGACAGGGGGCGCATATGGCTACACCTTC. Protein sequence: CASRPGTGGAYGYTF.

The chain employs TRBV18 and TRBJ2-7, with 10 bases that match TRBD1. V lost 1 base, J lost 4 bases, and 4 bases stayed unmatched. The CDR3 runs to 15 residues. The germline CDR1 and CDR2 sequences are KGHSH and LQKENI. CDR3 region: CASSPQGQGLYEQYF. In DNA, the CDR3 is TGTGCCAGCTCACCACAGGGACAGGGGCTTTACGAGCAGTACTTC.

The genes are TRBV5-6 and TRBJ1-2; D gene unclear. The V end lost 0 bases, the J end lost 5 bases, and 14 bases lay between the germline ends. The CDR3 length is 15 residues. Germline V gene sequence: CDR1 SGHDT, CDR2 YYEEEE. In DNA, the CDR3 is TGTGCCAGCAGCTTGGCGGGCCGGGGAGGGTATGGCTACACCTTC. Its translation: CASSLAGRGGYGYTF.

This clone came up once. The rearrangement joins TRBV3-1 (or the pseudogene TRBV3-2) to TRBJ2-5; D possibly corresponds to TRBD2 (6 bases). Trimming removed 4 bases at V and 4 bases at J, with 10 bases between. The CDR3 runs 13 residues. CDR1 and CDR2 from the germline V gene are LGHDT and YNNKEL (reference sequence). DNA of the CDR3: TGTGCCAGCAGCCCCACCGGGAGAGAGACCCAGTACTTC. It encodes CASSPTGRETQYF.

The V gene is TRBV3-1 (or the pseudogene TRBV3-2), the J gene TRBJ1-5; D may be TRBD1 (6 bases). This CDR3 spans 17 amino acids. The V end was cut by 0 bases, the J end by 6 bases, with 18 bases between. The germline V gene encodes CDR1 LGHDT and CDR2 YNNKEL (reference sequence). The CDR3 is CASSQDVQAGVIQPQHF. The CDR3 nucleotides are TGTGCCAGCAGCCAAGATGTTCAGGCAGGGGTAATTCAGCCCCAGCATTTT.

This chain's CDR3 is CASSLTTSSNEQFF. CDR3 coding DNA: TGTGCCAGCAGCCTAACGACTAGCTCCAATGAGCAGTTCTTC. The chain joins TRBV9 to TRBJ2-1; TRBD2 matches at 7 bases. The CDR3 is 14 amino acids. CDR1 is SGDLS and CDR2 is YYNGEE in the germline V gene. With 4 bases clipped from V and 6 bases from J, the junction kept 7 bases outside the gene matches.

CDR3 loop: CASSPQEGAGTEAFF. CDR3 DNA: TGTGCCAGCTCACCACAGGAGGGGGCAGGCACTGAAGCTTTCTTT. The gene calls are TRBV18 and TRBJ1-1; 7 bases align to TRBD1. The CDR3 is 15 amino acids. V gave up 1 base and J gave up 4 bases; unmatched junction bases: 6. Germline lookup yields CDR1 KGHSH and CDR2 LQKENI.

Here the CDR3 DNA reads TGTGCCAGCTCACAAGACAGGAATCAAGAGACCCAGTACTTC. It specifies CASSQDRNQETQYF. The chain is built from TRBV18 and TRBJ2-5; TRBD1 might be the D (6 bases). From germline, CDR1 is KGHSH and CDR2 LQKENI. Trimming took 4 bases from V and 2 from J, leaving 11 bases between them. The CDR3 is made up of 14 amino acids.

The chain combines TRBV28 with TRBJ2-7; D gene uncertain. This CDR3 spans 14 amino acids. Between the trimmed V and J ends, which lost 5 bases and 7 bases, there was a span of 18 bases. Germline loops: CDR1 MDHEN, CDR2 SYDVKM. The CDR3 sequence: CASSRDGPLREQYF. The CDR3 DNA sequence: TGTGCCAGCAGTCGTGATGGGCCCCTAAGAGAGCAGTACTTC.

This clone was observed a single time. The chain joins TRBV5-4 to TRBJ2-1; TRBD2 aligns across 8 bases. Germline V gene sequence: CDR1 SGHNT, CDR2 YYREEE (reference sequence). After removal of 4 bases from V and 7 bases from J, the junction contained 13 bases not matched to a gene. The CDR3 length is 16 residues. The CDR3 reads CASSLARREDINEQFF. The CDR3 DNA sequence: TGTGCCAGCAGCCTAGCCCGGCGGGAGGATATAAATGAGCAGTTCTTC. The full variable domain, in which reference TRBV5-4 and TRBJ2-1 provide the parts outside the CDR3, is ETGVTQSPTHLIKTRGQQVTLRCSSQSGHNTVSWYQQALGQGPQFIFQYYREEENGRGNFPPRFSGLQFPNYSSELNVNALELDDSALYLCASSLARREDINEQFFGPGTRLTVL.

The rearrangement links TRBV10-1 to TRBJ1-5, with D perhaps matching TRBD1 (6 bases). Trimming cost V 6 bases and J 4 bases, with 22 bases left between them. Germline CDR1 and CDR2: WNHNN and SYGVQD (reference sequence). This CDR3 is 17 amino acids long. CDR3 residues: CASRVTGHHPGNQPQHF. In nucleotides, the CDR3 is TGCGCCAGCAGGGTTACGGGACACCACCCGGGGAATCAGCCCCAGCATTTT.

This chain joins TRBV7-2 and TRBJ1-1; tentatively, D is TRBD1 (6 bases). The CDR3 spans 15 residues. Germline CDR1 is SGHTA and CDR2 is FQGNSA. The V and J ends lost 5 bases and 2 bases respectively, with 15 bases between them. The chain's CDR3 is CASSPTGTLNTEAFF. The DNA of the CDR3 is TGTGCCAGCAGCCCCACCGGGACACTCAACACTGAAGCTTTCTTT. Full variable domain (outside the CDR3, taken from reference TRBV7-2 and TRBJ1-1): GAGVSQSPSNKVTEKGKDVELRCDPISGHTALYWYRQSLGQGLEFLIYFQGNSAPDKSGLPSDRFSAERTGGSVSTLTIQRTQQEDSAVYLCASSPTGTLNTEAFFGQGTRLTVV.

The chain employs TRBV5-5 and TRBJ2-1, with 7 nucleotides matching TRBD1. Looked up from germline, CDR1 is SGHKS and CDR2 is YYEKEE (reference sequence). The CDR3 loop spans 15 amino acids. V gave up 2 bases and J gave up 2 bases; unmatched junction bases: 4. CDR3 nucleotides: TGTGCCAGCAGCTTCTCGGGACAGCCCTACAATGAGCAGTTCTTC. Amino acids: CASSFSGQPYNEQFF.

The chain has TRBV14 and TRBJ1-3; D not resolved. V was clipped by 1 base and J by 8 bases, with 15 bases between them. The CDR3 has 15 residues. From germline, CDR1 is SGHDN and CDR2 FVKESK. As DNA, the CDR3 is TGTGCCAGCAGCCAAGGACGGACCCGGACTGACACCATATATTTT. Its translation is CASSQGRTRTDTIYF.

The V and J genes are TRBV19 and TRBJ1-2; possible D gene TRBD1, 5 bases. The CDR3 has 17 amino acids. Germline V gene sequence: CDR1 LNHDA, CDR2 SQIVND (reference sequence). Trimming left V 5 bases short and J 1 base short, with 20 bases between. The CDR3 nucleotides are TGTGCCAGTAGTTTACTCCCGACAGCCCACCTTAACTATGGCTACACCTTC. It specifies CASSLLPTAHLNYGYTF.